This T cell receptor (beta chain) derives from a study of blood T cell repertoires in COVID-19. From germline, CDR1 is GTSNPN and CDR2 SVGIG (reference sequence). The CDR3 extends over 14 amino acids. V lost 3 bases and J lost 7, with 15 bases in between. Data came from immunoSEQ multiplex PCR; TCRdb stores just in-frame clones and leaves some out. The sample holds approximately 220,000 clones, 83% seen once. The gene calls are TRBV30 and TRBJ1-4, with TRBD1 as a possible D gene (6 bases). Sequencing was performed on PBMCs or T cells enriched from blood (not recorded which). This sequence originates from a woman aged 35 to 49 who had been exposed to COVID-19. CDR3 nucleotides: TGTGCCTGGAGCGGGGACACCCCCCTTGAAAAACTGTTTTTT. Amino acid sequence: CAWSGDTPLEKLFF.